This T cell receptor beta chain was obtained from a study of beta chain features in type 1 diabetes (dated by TCRdb to the late 2010s). Study-level background: Patients and healthy donors did not differ in mean age, gender distribution, total cell number or subset yield. In the study, TCRB repertoires of sorted circulating CD4+ T cell subsets from recently diagnosed type 1 diabetes patients were compared with those of matched healthy donors. Naive and central memory subsets were obtained from all 30 or so donors, but regulatory and stem cell-like memory subsets were isolated from only 8 patients and roughly 8 healthy donors. Across all samples, around 100 million sorted cells were examined, and cell number per subset correlated strongly with RNA yield. Paper-wide results and their limitations: In all four CD4+ subsets, TCRB CDR3 length was moderately but significantly shorter in type 1 diabetes patients. Naive, central memory and regulatory TCRB repertoires appeared to be more similar among patients than among healthy donors. Because cDNA was sequenced instead of genomic DNA, highly expressing activated cells could be over-represented, though the groups showed no difference in activation or CD3 levels. Only small numbers of individuals were included in the HLA sub-analyses, which left unresolved whether HLA type had any influence on TCRB rearrangement. At VDJ recombination sites, type 1 diabetes patients had fewer insertions and more deleted nucleotides, which implies abnormalities in thymic rearrangement. Shorter templates might be favored by PCR, yet because patient and control samples were amplified and corrected together, any such skew would affect both groups equally.

All of the isolated RNA was reverse transcribed with the High Capacity cDNA Reverse Transcription Kit, so expressed TCRB transcripts were sequenced. Deep immunoSEQ sequencing was performed on naive, central memory and regulatory T cell samples, with an average of roughly 3.5 million total reads per sample. After sorted cells were lysed in RLT buffer, RNA was extracted with DNase-treated RNeasy Micro or Mini kits, with the choice depending on cell number. To prevent cross-contamination, each cell subset was processed individually, whereas patient and healthy donor samples were processed jointly. The immunoSEQ multiplex PCR was used to amplify TCRB sequences from cDNA, generating 87-bp fragments that spanned the CDR3 region. Sequencing of the amplicons was performed on the Illumina HiSeq platform. As for how the authors treated the data: PCR bias was computationally corrected using synthetic template baselines, reads within Hamming distance 2 were collapsed, and singletons that could not be merged were discarded. Reads were aligned against IMGT so that V, D and J genes, CDR3 length and insertions or deletions at six rearrangement sites could be assigned. Within each subset, clonotype counts were normalized to sorted cell number, after which true diversity and Gini coefficients were computed with the tcR R package. Repertoire sharing was quantified using the overlap coefficient calculated on TCRB nucleotide sequences. As a proxy for the pre-selection repertoire, out-of-frame TCRB sequences from naive cells were analyzed. TCRdb re-hosts the immuneACCESS table, in-frame sequences only. Its copies lack some clones; in the studies checked, an unresolved V gene accounts for under half of them, and the cause for the rest is not known. The V and J calls and clone size are taken from that table; D and trimming were inferred from the DNA. In this sample the table shows a few hundred thousand clones, approximately 30% of which occur a single time. The leading ten clones occupy 0.065% of the sample.

Of note for this clone: Its binding antigen is unknown. No much larger clonotype is one base removed from it; base qualities were not supplied.

V gives up 6 bases and J gives up 0 bases, and the segment between their germline ends measures 9 bases. The germline V gene gives CDR1 as MDHEN and CDR2 as SYDVKM. Counted from cysteine to phenylalanine, this CDR3 has 13 amino acids. The only DNA kept is the CDR3, 39 bases in frame from the first base. From each donor, a single peripheral blood sample of about 110 mL on average was drawn into heparinised tubes. Using a panel that included CD45RO, CCR7, CD25, CD127, CD95 and CD27, naive, central memory, regulatory and stem cell-like memory CD4+ T cells were sorted on a BD FACSAria II. Every sorted population had a purity above 95%. Right away, PBMCs were isolated by Lymphoprep density gradient centrifugation and were stained directly, with no culture step. So that batch effects would be minimized, each experiment stained and sorted samples in pairs, pairing one healthy donor with one patient.

The rearranged segments are TRBV28 and TRBJ2-7; no D gene call is confident. Sequencing input: naive CD4+ T cells from blood. This sample's cell subset or site label indicates: true naive CD4+ T cells. This TCR came from a man aged 18 to 30 in good health. The CDR3 region: CASRLVRSYEQYF. The DNA reads TGTGCCAGCAGACTCGTTCGCTCCTACGAGCAGTACTTC. Supplemented by the reference TRBV28 and TRBJ2-7 proteins around the CDR3, the complete variable domain is DVKVTQSSRYLVKRTGEKVFLECVQDMDHENMFWYRQDPGLGLRLIYFSYDVKMKEKGDIPEGYSVSREKKERFSLILESASTNQTSMYLCASRLVRSYEQYFGPGTRLTVT.